These T cell receptor beta chains were read from a single sample in a study of OX40 agonist ivuxolimab in advanced cancers. Libraries were prepared by immunoSEQ multiplex PCR; TCRdb keeps only in-frame clonotypes and omits some of them. This table has approximately 81,000 clones, 88% appearing once. This specimen was CD4+ or CD8+ T cells sorted from blood, taken in a trial of the OX40 agonist ivuxolimab. These receptor sequences come from an adult with an advanced solid tumor such as melanoma, head and neck, liver or kidney cancer. The CDR3 runs from the conserved cysteine through the conserved F or W. D genes are given only for firm matches. Clone size is given for some rows only: seen once, a few or many times, or a class if the clone is expanded.

clone_size | j_call | v_call | d_call | cdr3_aa | cdr3_nt
few | TRBJ1-3 | TRBV9 | . | CASSTNSGNTIYF | TGTGCCAGCAGCACCAACTCTGGAAACACCATATATTTT
few | TRBJ2-2 | TRBV19 | TRBD1 | CASSITTGTGAGELFF | TGTGCCAGTAGTATTACCACCGGGACAGGGGCCGGGGAGCTGTTTTTT
few | TRBJ1-4 | TRBV5-1 | TRBD1 | CASSSTAGGLEEKLFF | TGCGCCAGCAGCTCGACTGCAGGGGGTCTGGAGGAAAAACTGTTTTTT
. | TRBJ1-5 | TRBV5-4 | . | CASSLDRDQPQHF | TGTGCCAGCAGCTTGGACAGAGATCAGCCCCAGCATTTT
once | TRBJ2-3 | TRBV5-1 | . | CASSLGPEWDTQYF | TGCGCCAGCAGCTTAGGGCCCGAATGGGATACGCAGTATTTT
. | TRBJ1-5 | TRBV6-5 | . | CATADIGIQPQHF | TGTGCTACAGCCGACATCGGGATTCAGCCCCAGCATTTT
. | TRBJ2-7 | TRBV28 | TRBD1 | CASSFGTGEQYF | TGTGCCAGCAGTTTCGGGACAGGCGAGCAGTACTTC
. | TRBJ2-1 | TRBV6-5 | . | CASSSRLYNEQFF | TGTGCCAGCAGTTCACGACTCTACAATGAGCAGTTCTTC
. | TRBJ2-2 | TRBV2 | . | CASSRNNFIDTGELFF | TGTGCCAGCAGTCGGAACAACTTCATTGACACCGGGGAGCTGTTTTTT
. | TRBJ2-1 | TRBV2 | TRBD1 | CASSETGATYNEQFF | TGTGCCAGCAGTGAAACAGGGGCCACCTACAATGAGCAGTTCTTC
. | TRBJ1-5 | TRBV5-1 | . | CASSFGGDQPQHF | TGCGCCAGCAGCTTTGGCGGGGATCAGCCCCAGCATTTT
. | TRBJ1-1 | TRBV7-8 | . | CASSPGLTEAFF | TGTGCCAGCAGCCCCGGGTTGACTGAAGCTTTCTTT
. | TRBJ2-2 | TRBV7-2 | TRBD2 | CASSSRGGLPGELFF | TGTGCCAGCAGCTCACGGGGGGGGCTTCCCGGGGAGCTGTTTTTT
. | TRBJ1-2 | TRBV2 | TRBD1 | CASSEGGQGNYGYTF | TGTGCCAGCAGTGAAGGAGGACAGGGGAACTATGGCTACACCTTC
few | TRBJ2-1 | TRBV6-4 | . | CASSDHSRNNEQFF | TGTGCCAGCAGTGACCACTCTAGGAACAATGAGCAGTTCTTC
. | TRBJ1-6 | TRBV20-1 | . | CSARVGRPLHF | TGCAGTGCTAGAGTGGGGAGGCCCCTCCACTTT
. | TRBJ1-6 | TRBV11-3 | . | CASSLSHNSPLHF | TGTGCCAGCAGCTTATCCCATAATTCACCCCTCCACTTT
. | TRBJ1-3 | TRBV9 | . | CASSVESGGAGNTIYF | TGTGCCAGCAGCGTAGAATCGGGGGGCGCAGGAAACACCATATATTTT
. | TRBJ2-5 | TRBV27 | . | CASRGRNQETQYF | TGTGCCAGCAGGGGGCGGAACCAAGAGACCCAGTACTTC
. | TRBJ2-7 | TRBV7-2 | . | CASSLGLATNYEQYF | TGTGCCAGCAGCTTAGGGCTAGCGACCAACTACGAGCAGTACTTC
. | TRBJ2-1 | TRBV7-6 | TRBD2 | CASMGGMGNDEQFF | TGTGCCAGCATGGGAGGGATGGGCAATGATGAGCAGTTCTTC
. | TRBJ2-3 | TRBV7-2 | . | CASSWGPVDTQYF | TGTGCCAGCAGCTGGGGACCGGTAGATACGCAGTATTTT
. | TRBJ2-3 | TRBV6-5 | . | CASSYVASRGDTQYF | TGTGCCAGCAGTTATGTTGCAAGCCGGGGAGATACGCAGTATTTT
. | TRBJ2-7 | TRBV18 | TRBD2 | CASSPGRGVSYEQYF | TGTGCCAGCTCACCGGGGAGGGGTGTCTCGTACGAGCAGTACTTC
. | TRBJ2-2 | TRBV6-6 | . | CASSYRVTGELFF | TGTGCCAGCAGTTACAGGGTAACCGGGGAGCTGTTTTTT
. | TRBJ2-5 | TRBV7-6 | TRBD1 | CASSLALDREETQYF | TGTGCCAGCAGCTTAGCCCTTGACAGGGAAGAGACCCAGTACTTC
. | TRBJ1-6 | TRBV19 | . | CASTTEYNSPLHF | TGTGCCAGTACGACAGAATATAATTCACCCCTCCACTTT
. | TRBJ1-1 | TRBV6-5 | . | CASSYGAVNTEASF | TGTGCCAGCAGTTATGGGGCCGTGAACACTGAAGCTTCCTTT
. | TRBJ2-7 | TRBV6-1 | . | CASSTQGSIYEQYF | TGTGCCAGCAGTACTCAGGGATCCATCTACGAGCAGTACTTC
few | TRBJ1-3 | TRBV23-1 | . | CASSQSNRYTIYF | TGCGCCAGCAGTCAATCCAACAGGTACACCATATATTTT
once | TRBJ2-3 | TRBV5-1 | . | CASSLVPGDTQYF | TGCGCCAGCAGCTTGGTCCCGGGGGATACGCAGTATTTT
. | TRBJ1-1 | TRBV25-1 | . | CASRRDLDLTPEAFF | TGTGCCAGCAGAAGAGACCTCGACCTAACCCCTGAAGCTTTCTTT
. | TRBJ1-5 | TRBV6-5 | . | CASGPPRSNQPQHF | TGTGCCAGCGGGCCCCCACGGTCCAATCAGCCCCAGCATTTT
. | TRBJ2-3 | TRBV5-1 | . | CASGRTSDTQYF | TGCGCCAGCGGTCGGACATCAGATACGCAGTATTTT
. | TRBJ2-1 | TRBV2 | . | CASSVLGYNEQFF | TGTGCCAGCAGTGTGCTGGGATACAATGAGCAGTTCTTC
. | TRBJ1-5 | TRBV7-9 | . | CASSKWGTSHSNQPQHF | TGTGCCAGCAGCAAATGGGGCACCTCCCATAGCAATCAGCCCCAGCATTTT
. | TRBJ2-2 | TRBV5-1 | . | CASTVLPGAANTGELFF | TGCGCCAGCACCGTCCTACCGGGGGCAGCGAACACCGGGGAGCTGTTTTTT
once | TRBJ2-7 | TRBV7-9 | . | CASSFSGASLEQYF | TGTGCCAGCAGCTTTTCAGGGGCGTCCCTCGAGCAGTACTTC
. | TRBJ1-2 | TRBV5-1 | TRBD1 | CASSFGTGANNYGYTF | TGCGCCAGCAGCTTCGGGACAGGGGCCAATAACTATGGCTACACCTTC
. | TRBJ2-1 | TRBV19 | TRBD2 | CASSGAGGDEQFF | TGTGCCAGTAGTGGGGCTGGGGGGGATGAGCAGTTCTTC
. | TRBJ2-7 | TRBV18 | . | CASSPDGTSYEQYF | TGTGCCAGCTCACCCGACGGGACGTCCTACGAGCAGTACTTC
. | TRBJ1-4 | TRBV29-1 | . | CSVESSTNEKLFF | TGCAGCGTTGAGAGTTCAACTAATGAAAAACTGTTTTTT
. | TRBJ1-2 | TRBV7-2 | TRBD1 | CASSRQGNVNYGYTF | TGTGCCAGCAGCCGACAGGGGAATGTTAACTATGGCTACACCTTC
. | TRBJ1-1 | TRBV2 | . | CASSEVGGLGAFF | TGTGCCAGCAGTGAAGTAGGGGGGCTGGGTGCTTTCTTT
. | TRBJ1-5 | TRBV9 | . | CASSVDRNQPQHF | TGTGCCAGCAGCGTAGACAGAAACCAGCCCCAGCATTTT
. | TRBJ2-5 | TRBV6-5 | . | CASSYGVSETQYF | TGTGCCAGCAGTTACGGGGTCTCGGAGACCCAGTACTTC